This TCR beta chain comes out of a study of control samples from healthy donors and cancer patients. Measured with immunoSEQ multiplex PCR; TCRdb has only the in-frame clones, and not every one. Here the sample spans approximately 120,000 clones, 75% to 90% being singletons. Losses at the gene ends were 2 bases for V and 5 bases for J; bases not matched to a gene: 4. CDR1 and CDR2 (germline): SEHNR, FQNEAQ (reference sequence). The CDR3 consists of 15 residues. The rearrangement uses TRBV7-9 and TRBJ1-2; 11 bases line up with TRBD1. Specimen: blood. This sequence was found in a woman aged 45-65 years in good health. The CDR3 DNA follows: TGTGCCAGCAGCTTAATAGGACAGGGGGCTTATGGCTACACCTTC. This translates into CASSLIGQGAYGYTF.